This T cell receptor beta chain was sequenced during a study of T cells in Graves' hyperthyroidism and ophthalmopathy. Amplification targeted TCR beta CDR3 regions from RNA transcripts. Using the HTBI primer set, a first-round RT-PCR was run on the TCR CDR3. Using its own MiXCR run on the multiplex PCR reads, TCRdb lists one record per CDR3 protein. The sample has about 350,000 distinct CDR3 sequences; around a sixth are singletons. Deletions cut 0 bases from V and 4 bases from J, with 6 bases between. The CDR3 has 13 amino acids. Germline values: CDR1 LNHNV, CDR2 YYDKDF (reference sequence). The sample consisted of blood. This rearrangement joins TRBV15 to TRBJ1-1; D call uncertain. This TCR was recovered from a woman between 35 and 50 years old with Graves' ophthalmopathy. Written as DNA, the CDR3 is TGTGCCACCAGCAGAGAGCTGAGCACTGAAGCTTTCTTT. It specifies CATSRELSTEAFF.